Below, 29 T cell receptor beta chains from the same sample are listed, as sequenced in a study of T cell responses to AZD1222 COVID-19 vaccine. Clones were sequenced by immunoSEQ multiplex PCR, and TCRdb holds only the in-frame ones, with some missing. There are 250,000 to 300,000 clones in the sample; roughly 93% occur only once, and less than 0.6% lies in the top ten. The specimen comprised peripheral blood, sampled 28 days after the second AZD1222 dose. These receptors were collected from an adult who received the AZD1222 COVID-19 vaccine.

This rearrangement joins TRBV20-1 to TRBJ1-2; D remains unclear. Looked up from germline, CDR1 is DFQATT and CDR2 is SNEGSKA (reference sequence). The ends were cut back, 3 bases at V and 5 bases at J, with 7 bases in the middle. The CDR3 covers 11 residues. CDR3 sequence reads: CSASPLYGYTF. CDR3 bases: TGCAGTGCTAGTCCGCTTTATGGCTACACCTTC.

The chain carries TRBV7-9 and TRBJ1-1; D is possibly TRBD1 (5 bases). V lost 1 base and J lost 8, with 14 bases in between. Germline V gene data show CDR1 as SEHNR and CDR2 as FQNEAQ (reference sequence). The CDR3 length is 14 residues. This chain's CDR3 is CASSLGTGSTEAFF. As DNA, the CDR3 is TGTGCCAGCAGCTTAGGAACAGGTTCGACGGAAGCTTTCTTT.

As for this clone: Other DNA sequences in the same sample also yield this CDR3. The chain has TRBV5-1 and TRBJ2-1; a possible D gene is TRBD2 (5 bases). V gave up 1 base and J gave up 0 bases, with 8 bases separating them. The CDR3 totals 15 residues. CDR1 is SGHRS and CDR2 is YFSETQ in the germline V gene. The CDR3: CASSLTSSSYNEQFF. The CDR3 DNA reads as TGCGCCAGCAGCTTGACTAGTAGCTCCTACAATGAGCAGTTCTTC.

The chain carries TRBV2 and TRBJ1-5; D is undetermined. Trimming took 1 base from V and 9 from J, leaving 7 bases between them. The CDR3 has 12 amino acids. In germline, CDR1 is SNHLY, CDR2 FYNNEI. The CDR3 sequence: CASSEVQAPQHF. For the CDR3, the DNA is TGTGCCAGCAGTGAAGTGCAGGCGCCCCAGCATTTT.

The chain recombines TRBV6-5 with TRBJ1-1, with a weak D call TRBD1 (5 bases). This CDR3 region has 14 residues. The germline V gene has CDR1 MNHEY and CDR2 SVGAGI. Trimming shortened V by 4 bases and J by 1 base, and 10 bases separated the two germline ends. The CDR3 DNA follows: TGTGCCAGCAGTTGGACTGGGACGAACACTGAAGCTTTCTTT. It is translated as CASSWTGTNTEAFF.

This clone was seen only once. The V call is TRBV5-1, the J call TRBJ1-3, with TRBD1 identical over 8 bases. Germline V gene lookup returns CDR1 SGHRS and CDR2 YFSETQ. Unmatched junction bases numbered 0, after V lost 5 bases and J lost 2 bases. The CDR3 spans 13 residues. The CDR3 loop reads CASRTGAGNTIYF. As DNA, the CDR3 is TGCGCCAGCAGGACAGGGGCTGGAAACACCATATATTTT.

The V call is TRBV9, the J call TRBJ2-1, with D unclear. Germline assignment: CDR1 SGDLS and CDR2 YYNGEE. The CDR3 runs 14 residues. V was trimmed by 0 bases and J by 7 bases, leaving 11 bases between them. The CDR3 DNA sequence: TGTGCCAGCAGCGTAGTCCCGGTCGGGAATGAGCAGTTCTTC. Its protein product is CASSVVPVGNEQFF.

This CDR3 is CASSLDSQYGYTF. The CDR3 bases are TGTGCCAGCAGCTTGGACAGCCAATATGGCTACACCTTC. The J gene is TRBJ1-2, the V gene TRBV5-4; D not certain. This CDR3 is 13 amino acids long. Germline lookup yields CDR1 SGHNT and CDR2 YYREEE (reference sequence). Trimming removed 0 bases from V and 5 bases from J, with 8 bases in between.

The count of this clone is one. This chain links TRBV7-6 with TRBJ2-3, with 10 bases that match TRBD2. The CDR3 runs 15 residues. V was pared by 5 bases and J by 3 bases, with 5 bases of the junction left unmatched. Germline assignment: CDR1 SGHVS and CDR2 FNYEAQ. The CDR3 reads CASSPRTSGTDTQYF. The DNA of the CDR3 is TGTGCCAGCAGCCCTCGGACTAGCGGTACAGATACGCAGTATTTT.

The sample holds a few counts of this clone. The rearrangement joins TRBV5-1 to TRBJ1-1; TRBD1 aligns across 8 bases. The V gene's germline CDR1 is SGHRS and CDR2 YFSETQ. With 2 bases clipped from V and 0 bases from J, the junction kept 3 bases outside the gene matches. The CDR3 spans 15 residues. In DNA form, the CDR3 reads TGCGCCAGCAGCTTCAGGACAGGGTTGAACACTGAAGCTTTCTTT. It specifies CASSFRTGLNTEAFF. Full variable domain (outside the CDR3, taken from reference TRBV5-1 and TRBJ1-1): KAGVTQTPRYLIKTRGQQVTLSCSPISGHRSVSWYQQTPGQGLQFLFEYFSETQRNKGNFPGRFSGRQFSNSRSEMNVSTLELGDSALYLCASSFRTGLNTEAFFGQGTRLTVV.

The gene calls are TRBV14 and TRBJ1-2; perhaps TRBD1 as D (5 bases). Germline V gene data show CDR1 as SGHDN and CDR2 as FVKESK. V was shortened by 5 bases and J by 2 bases, with 15 bases between the two germline ends. The CDR3 length is 15 residues. The CDR3 DNA reads TGTGCCAGCAGCAAAGGGATGGGACGCAACTATGGCTACACCTTC. It translates to CASSKGMGRNYGYTF.

This chain uses TRBV11-1 with TRBJ2-1; 10 bases are shared with TRBD1. Germline trimming cut 4 bases from V and 7 bases from J; bases unmatched to any gene: 1. This CDR3 region has 13 residues. Germline assignment: CDR1 SGHAT and CDR2 FQDESV (reference sequence). CDR3 amino acids: CASSWTGGNEQFF. In nucleotides, the CDR3 is TGTGCCAGCAGCTGGACAGGGGGGAATGAGCAGTTCTTC.

V is TRBV3-1 (or the pseudogene TRBV3-2) and J is TRBJ2-1; D may correspond to TRBD1 or TRBD2 (5 bases each). This CDR3 is 11 amino acids long. Germline CDR1 reads LGHDT; CDR2 reads YNNKEL (reference sequence). Trimming left V 9 bases short and J 7 bases short, with 10 bases between. The CDR3 spells CASAWGNEQFF. CDR3 nucleotides: TGTGCCAGTGCGTGGGGGAATGAGCAGTTCTTC.

V gene TRBV5-5 combines with J gene TRBJ1-1, with TRBD1 matching 7 bases. Looked up from germline, CDR1 is SGHKS and CDR2 is YYEKEE (reference sequence). The CDR3 spans 15 residues. V lost 1 base to trimming and J lost 4 bases; unmatched junction nucleotides: 7. CDR3 nucleotides: TGTGCCAGCAGCTTGAGACCAGGGGGACTCACTGAAGCTTTCTTT. Translated: CASSLRPGGLTEAFF.

The chain has TRBV5-1 and TRBJ1-1; D is undetermined. Trimming removed 8 bases at V and 0 bases at J, with 5 bases between. The CDR3 has 11 amino acids. CDR1 SGHRS and CDR2 YFSETQ come from the germline V gene. CDR3 DNA sequence: TGCGCCAGTTCAATGAACACTGAAGCTTTCTTT. It translates to CASSMNTEAFF.

The chain carries TRBV11-2 and TRBJ1-1; D unresolved. Trimming left V 5 bases short and J 6 bases short, with 13 bases between. CDR1 is SGHAT, CDR2 FQNNGV, per germline. This CDR3 has 13 residues. Here the CDR3 reads CASSLVLGAEAFF. CDR3 coding DNA: TGTGCCAGCAGCCTGGTTCTGGGTGCTGAAGCTTTCTTT.

J is TRBJ2-2 and V is TRBV3-1 (or the pseudogene TRBV3-2), with TRBD2 matching 12 bases. Germline CDR1 LGHDT, CDR2 YNNKEL (reference sequence). Trimming took 6 bases from V and 7 from J; bases not matched to a gene: 9. The CDR3 contains 16 residues. CDR3 bases: TGTGCCAGCAGACGACTAGCGGGAGTGCTTAACGGGGAGCTGTTTTTT. Translating gives CASRRLAGVLNGELFF.

The chain links TRBV7-2 to TRBJ1-5, with 9 bases aligning to TRBD1. CDR1 and CDR2 from the germline V gene are SGHTA and FQGNSA. J was trimmed by 6 bases and V by 5 bases; bases with no gene match: 8. The CDR3 has 15 residues. This chain's CDR3 is CASSTGQGIGQPQHF. CDR3 nucleotides: TGTGCCAGCAGCACAGGACAGGGGATTGGTCAGCCCCAGCATTTT.

V and J are TRBV18 and TRBJ2-5; possibly TRBD2 for D (7 bases). CDR1 and CDR2 (germline): KGHSH, LQKENI. The CDR3 is 15 amino acids. Trimming took 3 bases from V and 5 from J, leaving 16 bases between them. The CDR3 nucleotides are TGTGCCAGCTCACCGCGGCGGGGGCCGGTGGAGACCCAGTACTTC. This gives the protein CASSPRRGPVETQYF.

The V and J genes are TRBV28 and TRBJ1-1, with D possibly matching TRBD1 (5 bases). There are 14 residues in the CDR3. Germline CDR1 MDHEN, CDR2 SYDVKM. Trimming left V 6 bases short and J 2 bases short, with 13 bases between. The CDR3 protein is CASRGTGRNTEAFF. DNA for the CDR3: TGTGCCAGCAGGGGGACTGGTCGCAACACTGAAGCTTTCTTT.

This chain links TRBV7-2 with TRBJ2-3; 12 nucleotides agree with TRBD1. The CDR3 spans 20 residues. From germline, CDR1 is SGHTA and CDR2 FQGNSA. V lost 0 bases to trimming and J lost 7 bases; unmatched junction nucleotides: 17. In DNA, the CDR3 is TGTGCCAGCAGCTTAGCGCTGGGGACAGGGGGCAAAATCCCCTTATATACGCAGTATTTT. Its protein product is CASSLALGTGGKIPLYTQYF.

This clone was seen more than once but under ten times. The V call is TRBV10-3, the J call TRBJ2-1; 10 nucleotides agree with TRBD2. CDR1 and CDR2 from the germline V gene are ENHRY and SYGVKD. V trimming: 3 bases; J trimming: 5 bases; junction bases outside the gene matches: 4. The CDR3 is 15 residues long. CDR3 sequence: CAISDPGLANNEQFF. The CDR3 coding sequence is TGTGCCATCAGTGACCCGGGACTAGCGAACAATGAGCAGTTCTTC.

The V gene is TRBV5-6, the J gene TRBJ1-2; D remains ambiguous. This CDR3 has 13 amino acids. Germline lookup yields CDR1 SGHDT and CDR2 YYEEEE. The V end lost 0 bases, the J end lost 7 bases, and 10 bases lay between the germline ends. The CDR3 spells CASSLEALGGYTF. The DNA for the CDR3 is TGTGCCAGCAGCTTGGAGGCCTTGGGTGGCTACACCTTC.

The chain employs TRBV2 and TRBJ2-1, with a weak D call TRBD2 (5 bases). The CDR3 runs 15 residues. Deletions cut 4 bases from V and 2 bases from J, with 12 bases between. Germline V CDR1 and CDR2: SNHLY, FYNNEI. CDR3 sequence (DNA): TGTGCCAGCAGTGTCTCTAGCAGTCCCTACAATGAGCAGTTCTTC. This encodes CASSVSSSPYNEQFF. Together with reference TRBV2 and TRBJ2-1, the CDR3 gives the full variable domain: EPEVTQTPSHQVTQMGQEVILRCVPISNHLYFYWYRQILGQKVEFLVSFYNNEISEKSEIFDDQFSVERPDGSNFTLKIRSTKLEDSAMYFCASSVSSSPYNEQFFGPGTRLTVL.

The chain is built from TRBV18 and TRBJ1-1; TRBD1 is a possible D gene (6 bases). Germline values: CDR1 KGHSH, CDR2 LQKENI. This CDR3 is built from 16 residues. V lost 2 bases and J 4 bases, leaving 17 bases between the germline ends. Written as DNA, the CDR3 is TGTGCCAGCTCACCAATGGGTACAGGGTCGATCACTGAAGCTTTCTTT. Amino acid sequence: CASSPMGTGSITEAFF.

This clone appeared once. The CDR3 is CASSELPLMAFF. The CDR3 coding sequence is TGTGCCAGCAGTGAACTCCCCCTGATGGCTTTCTTT. The chain joins TRBV6-1 to TRBJ1-1; D gene uncertain. The V and J ends lost 2 bases and 11 bases respectively, with 12 bases between them. The CDR3 consists of 12 residues. Germline lookup yields CDR1 MNHNS and CDR2 SASEGT.

V gene TRBV5-1 combines with J gene TRBJ2-2; TRBD1 matches 8 bases. After removal of 6 bases from V and 1 base from J, the junction contained 2 bases not matched to a gene. CDR1 is SGHRS, CDR2 YFSETQ, per germline. CDR3 size: 14 residues. Here the CDR3 reads CASIGTGNTGELFF. The CDR3 DNA is TGCGCCAGCATCGGGACAGGGAACACCGGGGAGCTGTTTTTT.

This rearrangement joins TRBV9 to TRBJ1-1; D gene ambiguous. CDR3 length equals 13 residues. The germline V and J ends were trimmed by 3 bases and 7 bases, with 13 bases remaining between them. Germline V gives CDR1 SGDLS, CDR2 YYNGEE. The DNA of the CDR3 is TGTGCCAGCAGCGACTACCCGGCTAGTGAAGCTTTCTTT. Amino acids: CASSDYPASEAFF.

This rearrangement joins TRBV28 to TRBJ2-3, with D possibly matching TRBD2 (5 bases). CDR3 size: 14 residues. Trimming left V 5 bases short and J 0 bases short, with 9 bases between. Germline V gives CDR1 MDHEN, CDR2 SYDVKM. CDR3 residues: CASSGRGSTDTQYF. The CDR3 coding sequence is TGTGCCAGCAGTGGACGGGGAAGCACAGATACGCAGTATTTT.